The T cell receptor beta chain under discussion was sequenced for a study of blood T cells in healthy people across ages. A J-beta primer mix and a sample-barcoded 5' primer were used in a second PCR of roughly 7 to 12 cycles. TCRdb fed the 5' RACE reads into MiXCR, producing one record per CDR3 protein. The sample yields roughly 2 million distinct CDR3 sequences, around half seen once. The study, taken as a whole, reports: Compared with aged donors, long-lived donors showed fewer expanded clones, suggesting selection. While age rose, TCR beta diversity per million T cells dropped in a roughly linear way.

There are a few counts of this clonotype. Its antigen remains unidentified. Germline lookup yields CDR1 SQVTM and CDR2 ANQGSEA. This CDR3 region has 12 residues. Trimming pared 3 bases from V and 2 bases from J, leaving 8 bases between. The chain joins TRBV29-1 to TRBJ2-7, with TRBD1 as a possible D gene (5 bases). The specimen was blood. The receptor was derived from a woman aged 35 to 49 in good health. The DNA of the CDR3 is TGCAGCGTTGATCCAGGGACCTACGAGCAGTACTTC. Protein: CSVDPGTYEQYF.